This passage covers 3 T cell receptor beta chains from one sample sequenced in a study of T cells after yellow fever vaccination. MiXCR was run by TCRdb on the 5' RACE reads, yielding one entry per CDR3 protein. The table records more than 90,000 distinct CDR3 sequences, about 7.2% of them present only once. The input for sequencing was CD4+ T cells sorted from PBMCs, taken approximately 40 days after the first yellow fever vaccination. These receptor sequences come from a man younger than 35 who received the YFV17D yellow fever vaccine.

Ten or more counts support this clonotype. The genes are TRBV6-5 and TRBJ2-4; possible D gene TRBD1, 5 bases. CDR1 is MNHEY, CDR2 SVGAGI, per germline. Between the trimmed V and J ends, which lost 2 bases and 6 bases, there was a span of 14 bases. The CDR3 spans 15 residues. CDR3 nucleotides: TGTGCCAGCAGTTACGGGTTGGCAACAGGAAACATTCAGTACTTC. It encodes CASSYGLATGNIQYF.

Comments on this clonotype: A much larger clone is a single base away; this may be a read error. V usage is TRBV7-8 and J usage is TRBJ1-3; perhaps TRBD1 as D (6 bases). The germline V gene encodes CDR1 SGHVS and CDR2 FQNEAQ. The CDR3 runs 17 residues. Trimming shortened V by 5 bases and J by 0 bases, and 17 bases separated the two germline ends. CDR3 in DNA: TGTGCCAGCAGCGTGACCGGGACACCATGCTCTGGAAACACCATATATTTT. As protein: CASSVTGTPCSGNTIYF. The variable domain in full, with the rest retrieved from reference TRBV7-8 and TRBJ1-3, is GAGVSQSPRYKVAKRGQDVALRCDPISGHVSLFWYQQALGQGPEFLTYFQNEAQLDKSGLPSDRFFAERPEGSVSTLKIQRTQQEDSAVYLCASSVTGTPCSGNTIYFGEGSWLTVV.

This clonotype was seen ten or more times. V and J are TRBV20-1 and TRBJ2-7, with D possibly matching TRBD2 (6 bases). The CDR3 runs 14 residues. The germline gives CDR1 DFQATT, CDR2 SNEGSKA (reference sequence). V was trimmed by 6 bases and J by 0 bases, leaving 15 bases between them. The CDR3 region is CSAGGADPSYEQYF. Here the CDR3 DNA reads TGCAGTGCGGGGGGAGCGGATCCCTCCTACGAGCAGTACTTC.